The 2 T cell receptor beta chains in this list originate from one sample, sequenced in a study of monozygotic twins with inflammatory bowel disease. TCRdb re-analyzed the 5' RACE reads; it lists each CDR3 protein once, without DNA. The listing contains about 450,000 distinct CDR3 sequences. The material sequenced was blood. The receptors come from a human donor with ulcerative colitis or Crohn's disease, or a healthy co-twin of an affected twin (not recorded which).

The chain carries TRBV6-5 and TRBJ1-1. Germline assignment: CDR1 MNHEY and CDR2 SVGAGI. This CDR3 spans 16 amino acids. This chain's CDR3 is CASSYSTTGMNTEAFF.

The J gene is TRBJ2-1, the V gene TRBV20-1; TCRdb's D call, TRBD2, is unchecked because there is no DNA. CDR3 length: 17 amino acids. CDR1 is DFQATT, CDR2 SNEGSKA, per germline (reference sequence). The CDR3 sequence: CSASGAYDSGLYNEQFF.